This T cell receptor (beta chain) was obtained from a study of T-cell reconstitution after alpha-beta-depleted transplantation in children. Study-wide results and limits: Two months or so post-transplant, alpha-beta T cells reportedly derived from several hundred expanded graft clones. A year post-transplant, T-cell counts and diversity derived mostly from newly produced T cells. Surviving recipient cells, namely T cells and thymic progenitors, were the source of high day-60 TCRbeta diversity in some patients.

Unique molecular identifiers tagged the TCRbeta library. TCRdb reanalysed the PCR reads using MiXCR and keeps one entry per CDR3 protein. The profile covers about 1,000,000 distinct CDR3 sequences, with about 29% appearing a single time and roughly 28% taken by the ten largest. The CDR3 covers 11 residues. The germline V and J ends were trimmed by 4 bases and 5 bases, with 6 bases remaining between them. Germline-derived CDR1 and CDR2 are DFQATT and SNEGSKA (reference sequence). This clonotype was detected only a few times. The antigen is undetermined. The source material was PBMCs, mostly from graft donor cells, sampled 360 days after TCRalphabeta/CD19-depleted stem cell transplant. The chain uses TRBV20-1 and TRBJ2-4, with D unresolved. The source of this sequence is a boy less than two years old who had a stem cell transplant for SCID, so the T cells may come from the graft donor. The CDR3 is CSAIPENIQYF. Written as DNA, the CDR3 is TGCAGTGCTATCCCGGAAAACATTCAGTACTTC.